The present T cell receptor (beta chain) was sequenced within a study of blood T cell repertoires in COVID-19. Clones were sequenced by immunoSEQ multiplex PCR, and TCRdb holds only the in-frame ones, with some missing. This sample has fewer than 350,000 clones, with around 87% found just once. Trimming removed 4 bases at V and 5 bases at J, with 12 bases between. Germline lookup yields CDR1 MNHNY and CDR2 SVGAGI (reference sequence). This CDR3 contains 14 residues. The sample consisted of peripheral blood. V usage is TRBV6-6 and J usage is TRBJ1-5, with D possibly TRBD1 on 5 matching bases. The source is a woman in her forties or fifties who had recovered from COVID-19. The CDR3 spells CASSFRQTDQPQHF. Here the CDR3 DNA reads TGTGCCAGCAGTTTCCGGCAGACAGATCAGCCCCAGCATTTT.